This T cell receptor (beta chain) appears in the sequencing data of a study of T cells after yellow fever vaccination. The CDR3 sequence is 14 residues long. Germline CDR1 and CDR2: SEHNR and FQNEAQ (reference sequence). The V segment lost 5 bases and the J segment 7 bases; nucleotides outside the gene matches: 5. Notes on this clonotype: Its antigen remains unknown.

TCRdb itself ran the 5' RACE reads through MiXCR, one entry per CDR3 protein. The table has about 180,000 distinct CDR3 sequences, 6.2% seen once. The study's findings and limits: Boosting was followed by the reappearance of most primary-vaccination clones (less than 98% CD4, 88% CD8).

The V and J genes are TRBV7-9 and TRBJ2-3; 11 bases match TRBD2. Specimen: CD4+ T cells sorted from PBMCs, collected on the day of the first yellow fever vaccination. The sequence was obtained from a man aged 18 to 30 who received the YFV17D yellow fever vaccine. In DNA form, the CDR3 reads TGTGCCAGCAGCCCAGGGACTAGCGGTTATACGCAGTATTTT. Amino acid sequence: CASSPGTSGYTQYF.